This entry describes one T cell receptor beta chain. One end of the junction is discordant with germline, which a read error may explain. This library used roughly 370 ng RNA and molecular barcoded adaptors spanning alpha/delta and beta/gamma chains. TCRdb recomputed calls from the reads with MiXCR, one row per CDR3 protein. The data hold 120,000 or so distinct CDR3 sequences, with 10% to 15% observed a single time. This CDR3 is built from 12 residues. Germline V CDR1 and CDR2: MNHEY, SVGEGT. This entry is derived from a study of read filtering for tumor transcriptome and immune sequencing. About the study: IR-seq gave about 4.05 to 11 million TCR reads per sample; RNA-seq gave 85 to 1273.

Sampling of bone marrow took place during active disease in every patient. This chain connects TRBV6-2 or TRBV6-3 to TRBJ2-7; D not resolved. Sequenced material: a population of CD138-negative cells sorted from bone marrow. This receptor was identified in a donor aged 40 or older with multiple myeloma. The CDR3, as DNA: TGTGCCAGCAGTTACTTGGGCTACGAGCAGTGCTTC. Translating gives CASSYLGYEQCF.